This T cell receptor beta chain was captured in a study of vaccination and CD4 T cells after COVID-19. Background on the study: The post-COVID samples were taken a median approximately 100 days after diagnosis, anywhere from 35 to 161.

Cultured CD4+ T cells had their DNA profiled by the Oncomine TCR Beta short-read assay. One entry per CDR3 protein results from TCRdb running MiXCR on the PCR reads. This table holds some 21,000 distinct CDR3 sequences, approximately 59% found once. V lost 3 bases, J lost 9 bases, and 13 bases lay in between. Per the germline V gene, CDR1 is SGHDT and CDR2 is YYEEEE. The CDR3 loop spans 14 amino acids. On this clonotype: The antigen is unknown.

The study, taken as a whole, reports: Vaccine-specific clones in convalescent patients were spike mono-reactive in 304 of 307 cases.

Treatment specified: approximately nine-day PBMC culture with coronavirus spike peptide pools or control peptides (ViraFEST assay). Wells contained about 2 million PBMCs each, and these were cultured with around 10 IU/ml IL-2 and about 9 ug/ml peptide pools. This specimen was CD4+ T cells from blood, cultured in vitro, taken after SARS-CoV-2 vaccination. The chain carries TRBV5-6 and TRBJ1-6; D is possibly TRBD1 (5 bases). The sequence derives from a human donor who received a COVID-19 vaccine. The CDR3 region is CASSSRGGISPLHF. The CDR3 nucleotides read TGTGCCAGCAGCTCGCGTGGGGGAATTTCACCCCTCCACTTT.